The 9 T cell receptor beta chains reported below all come from one sample, sequenced in a study of long-term antiretroviral therapy in people with HIV. With survey level as its setting, the immunoSEQ assay was v3.0. Sequencing was performed with immunoSEQ multiplex PCR; in TCRdb, only in-frame clones are kept and a portion is missing. The sample consists of 20,000 to 30,000 clones, more than 70% of them appearing once. Sequenced here: unsorted PBMCs, sampled 3 years after starting antiretroviral therapy. These TCRs come from a man aged 18 to 29 with HIV.

The chain couples TRBV28 to TRBJ1-3, with 7 nucleotides matching TRBD1. Germline V CDR1 and CDR2: MDHEN, SYDVKM. The V segment lost 5 bases and the J segment 4 bases; nucleotides outside the gene matches: 14. CDR3 length: 17 amino acids. The CDR3 here is CASSGSQGGAAGNTIYF. The CDR3 nucleotides are TGTGCCAGCAGTGGTTCTCAAGGGGGCGCAGCGGGAAACACCATATATTTT.

V gene TRBV4-1 combines with J gene TRBJ2-3; the D gene could be TRBD1 or TRBD2 (6 bases each). The CDR3 is made up of 16 amino acids. Germline CDR1 is MGHRA and CDR2 is YSYEKL. Trimming pared 3 bases from V and 3 bases from J, leaving 16 bases between. The CDR3: CASSQGWGAGTDTQYF. The DNA for the CDR3 is TGCGCCAGCAGCCAGGGATGGGGGGCAGGGACAGATACGCAGTATTTT.

To note about this clone: A junction end diverges from the germline sequence, so it may reflect a read error. The chain couples TRBV28 to TRBJ2-4; unclear D gene. The CDR3 consists of 15 residues. Germline V CDR1 and CDR2: MDHEN, SYDVKM. The CDR3 loop reads CATREASLAKNIQYF. CDR3 nucleotides: TGCGCGACCCGTGAGGCTTCCTTAGCCAAAAACATTCAGTACTTC. Supplemented by reference TRBV28 and TRBJ2-4, the full variable domain reads DVKVTQSSRYLVKRTGEKVFLECVQDMDHENMFWYRQDPGLGLRLIYFSYDVKMKEKGDIPEGYSVSREKKERFSLILESASTNQTSMYLCATREASLAKNIQYFGAGTRLSVL.

V gene TRBV19 combines with J gene TRBJ2-5; D gene ambiguous. The CDR3 runs 15 residues. The V and J ends lost 4 bases and 2 bases respectively, with 14 bases between them. CDR1 and CDR2 from the germline V gene are LNHDA and SQIVND (reference sequence). In nucleotides, the CDR3 is TGTGCCAGTAGTAGCTTGACGGTAACTCAAGAGACCCAGTACTTC. The encoded protein is CASSSLTVTQETQYF.

The chain couples TRBV6-5 to TRBJ1-4; the match to TRBD1 covers 10 bases. The trim removed 4 bases at V and 7 bases at J, leaving 9 bases unmatched. The CDR3 has 16 amino acids. CDR1 and CDR2 from the germline V gene are MNHEY and SVGAGI. The CDR3 DNA reads as TGTGCCAGCAGTTCATCCCGGGACAGGGGAAGTGAAAAACTGTTTTTT. Protein product: CASSSSRDRGSEKLFF.

This sequence joins TRBV30 and TRBJ1-5, with D uncertain. Trimming removed 4 bases at V and 3 bases at J, with 4 bases between. This CDR3 has 11 residues. Germline values: CDR1 GTSNPN, CDR2 SVGIG (reference sequence). CDR3 coding DNA: TGTGCCTGGAACCACAATCAGCCCCAGCATTTT. Residues: CAWNHNQPQHF.

The J gene is TRBJ2-5, the V gene TRBV5-1; D remains ambiguous. Germline V gene sequence: CDR1 SGHRS, CDR2 YFSETQ. The CDR3 contains 13 residues. Trimming shortened V by 0 bases and J by 5 bases, and 8 bases separated the two germline ends. This chain's CDR3 is CASSLEGTETQYF. The CDR3 DNA is TGCGCCAGCAGCTTGGAAGGTACGGAGACCCAGTACTTC.

This clone has just one count. The gene calls are TRBV5-1 and TRBJ2-5; TRBD2 agrees at 10 bases. Germline-derived CDR1 and CDR2 are SGHRS and YFSETQ. The CDR3 runs to 16 residues. V gave up 0 bases and J gave up 1 base; unmatched junction bases: 3. The chain's CDR3 is CASSLEASGGQETQYF. The CDR3 nucleotides read TGCGCCAGCAGCTTGGAGGCTAGCGGGGGCCAAGAGACCCAGTACTTC. Filled out from reference TRBV5-1 and TRBJ2-5, the complete variable domain reads KAGVTQTPRYLIKTRGQQVTLSCSPISGHRSVSWYQQTPGQGLQFLFEYFSETQRNKGNFPGRFSGRQFSNSRSEMNVSTLELGDSALYLCASSLEASGGQETQYFGPGTRLLVL.

The rearrangement uses TRBV14 and TRBJ2-7, with D perhaps assigned TRBD1 or TRBD2 (5 bases each). CDR3 length: 13 amino acids. CDR1 and CDR2 (germline): SGHDN, FVKESK. V lost 4 bases and J lost 4, with 11 bases in between. CDR3 in DNA: TGTGCCAGCAGCCGGGGACCATTGTACGAGCAGTACTTC. Translated: CASSRGPLYEQYF.